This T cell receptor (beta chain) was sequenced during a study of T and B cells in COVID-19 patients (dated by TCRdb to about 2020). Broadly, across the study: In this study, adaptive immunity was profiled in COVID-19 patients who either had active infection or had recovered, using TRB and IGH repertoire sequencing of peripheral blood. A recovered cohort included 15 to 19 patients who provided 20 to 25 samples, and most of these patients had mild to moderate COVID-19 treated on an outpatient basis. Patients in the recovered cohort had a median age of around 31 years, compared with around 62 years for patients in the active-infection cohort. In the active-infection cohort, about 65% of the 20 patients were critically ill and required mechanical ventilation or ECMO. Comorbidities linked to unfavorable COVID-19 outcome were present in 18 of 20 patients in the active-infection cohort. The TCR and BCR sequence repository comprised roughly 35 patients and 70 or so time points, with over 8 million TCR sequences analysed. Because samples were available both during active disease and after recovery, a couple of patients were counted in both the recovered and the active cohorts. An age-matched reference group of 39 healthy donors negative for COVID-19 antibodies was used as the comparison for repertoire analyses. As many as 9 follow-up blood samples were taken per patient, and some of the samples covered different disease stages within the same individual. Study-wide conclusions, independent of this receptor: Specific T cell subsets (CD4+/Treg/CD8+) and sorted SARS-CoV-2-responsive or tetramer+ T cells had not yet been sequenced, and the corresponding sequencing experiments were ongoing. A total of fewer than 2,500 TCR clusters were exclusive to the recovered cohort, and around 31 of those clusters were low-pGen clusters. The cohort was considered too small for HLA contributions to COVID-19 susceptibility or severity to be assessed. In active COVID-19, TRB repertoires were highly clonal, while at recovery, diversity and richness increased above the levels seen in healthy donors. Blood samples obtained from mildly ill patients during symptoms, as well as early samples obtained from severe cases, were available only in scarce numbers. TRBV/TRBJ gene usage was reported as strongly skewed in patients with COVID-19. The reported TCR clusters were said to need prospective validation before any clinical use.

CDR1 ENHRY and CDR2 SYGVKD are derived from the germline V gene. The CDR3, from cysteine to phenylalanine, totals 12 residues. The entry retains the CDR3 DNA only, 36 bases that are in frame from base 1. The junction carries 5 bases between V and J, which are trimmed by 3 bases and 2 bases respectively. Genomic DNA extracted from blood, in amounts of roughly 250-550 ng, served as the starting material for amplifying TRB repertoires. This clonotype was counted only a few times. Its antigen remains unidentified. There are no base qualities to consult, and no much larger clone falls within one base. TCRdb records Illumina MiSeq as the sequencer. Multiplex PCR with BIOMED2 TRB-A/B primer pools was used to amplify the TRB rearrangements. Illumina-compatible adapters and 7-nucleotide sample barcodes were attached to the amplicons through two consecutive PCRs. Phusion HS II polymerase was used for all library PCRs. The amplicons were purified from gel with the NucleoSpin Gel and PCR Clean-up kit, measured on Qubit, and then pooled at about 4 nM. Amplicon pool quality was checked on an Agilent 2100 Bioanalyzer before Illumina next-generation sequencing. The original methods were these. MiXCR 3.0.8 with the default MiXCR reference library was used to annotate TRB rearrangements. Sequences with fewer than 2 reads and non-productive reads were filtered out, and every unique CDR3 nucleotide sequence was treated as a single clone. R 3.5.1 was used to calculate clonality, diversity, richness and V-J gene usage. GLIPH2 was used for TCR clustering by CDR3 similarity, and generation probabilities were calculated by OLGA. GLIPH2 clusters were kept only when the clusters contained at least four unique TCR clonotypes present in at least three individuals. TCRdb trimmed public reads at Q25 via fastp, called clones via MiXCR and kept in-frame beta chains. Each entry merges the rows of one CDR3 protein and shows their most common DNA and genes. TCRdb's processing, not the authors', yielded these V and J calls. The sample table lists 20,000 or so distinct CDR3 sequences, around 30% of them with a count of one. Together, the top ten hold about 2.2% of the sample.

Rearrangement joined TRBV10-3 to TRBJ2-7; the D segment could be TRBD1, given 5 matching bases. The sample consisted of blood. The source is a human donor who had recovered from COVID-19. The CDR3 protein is CAISDRAYEQYF. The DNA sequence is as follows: TGTGCCATCAGTGACAGGGCCTACGAGCAGTACTTC.